The clone carrying this T cell receptor beta chain has ten or more counts. CDR1 is SGHTA and CDR2 is FQGNSA in the germline V gene. V was pared by 5 bases and J by 8 bases, with 14 bases between. The CDR3 loop spans 13 amino acids. Assay: immunoSEQ multiplex PCR; the TCRdb copy retains only in-frame clones and omits some. The sample has about 290,000 clones, just under 90% seen once. The data belong to a study of blood T cell repertoires in COVID-19. V and J are TRBV7-2 and TRBJ2-3; perhaps TRBD2 as D (6 bases). Sequencing used peripheral blood. This receptor was taken from a woman under 40 with COVID-19, enrolled during active disease. CDR3 DNA sequence: TGTGCCAGCAGCCAGATGGGGGGAGGTACGCAGTATTTT. As protein: CASSQMGGGTQYF.